A single sample is the source of the 8 T cell receptor beta chains below, sequenced in a study of cytomegalovirus exposure and HLA in healthy donors. Amplification used 60 Vbeta primers and 13 Jbeta primers. Data came from immunoSEQ multiplex PCR; TCRdb stores just in-frame clones and leaves some out. This table has more than 50,000 clones, about 73% appearing once. The specimen sequenced was PBMCs. All receptors come from a woman in her sixties or seventies in good health and CMV-seropositive.

This sequence joins TRBV7-9 and TRBJ2-7; 9 bases line up with TRBD1. The CDR3 spans 16 residues. Germline V gene lookup returns CDR1 SEHNR and CDR2 FQNEAQ (reference sequence). Losses at the gene ends were 4 bases for V and 2 bases for J; bases not matched to a gene: 9. CDR3 protein: CASSSYGQGTPYEQYF. CDR3 coding DNA: TGTGCCAGCAGCTCATACGGACAGGGGACCCCCTACGAGCAGTACTTC. Looking up the rest from reference TRBV7-9 and TRBJ2-7 gives the full variable domain: DTGVSQNPRHKITKRGQNVTFRCDPISEHNRLYWYRQTLGQGPEFLTYFQNEAQLEKSRLLSDRFSAERPKGSFSTLEIQRTEQGDSAMYLCASSSYGQGTPYEQYFGPGTRLTVT.

The table lists this clone with a few counts. This chain uses TRBV5-4 with TRBJ2-1; TRBD1 matches 7 bases. Germline values: CDR1 SGHNT, CDR2 YYREEE (reference sequence). This CDR3 is 12 amino acids long. The V segment lost 5 bases and the J segment 4 bases; nucleotides outside the gene matches: 0. CDR3 bases: TGTGCCAGCAGGACAGGGTACAATGAGCAGTTCTTC. The encoded protein is CASRTGYNEQFF.

The chain carries TRBV27 and TRBJ1-4; a weak D match, TRBD1 (5 bases). Trimming cost V 6 bases and J 6 bases, with 14 bases left between them. Germline CDR1 is MNHEY and CDR2 is SMNVEV (reference sequence). The CDR3 runs 14 residues. The CDR3 DNA sequence: TGTGCCAGCAGCGACCTAGGGGCCGATGAAAAACTGTTTTTT. It is translated as CASSDLGADEKLFF.

V is TRBV7-9 and J is TRBJ1-2; 7 nucleotides agree with TRBD1. After removal of 5 bases from V and 6 bases from J, the junction contained 12 bases not matched to a gene. CDR1 SEHNR and CDR2 FQNEAQ come from the germline V gene (reference sequence). This CDR3 is built from 15 residues. CDR3 in amino acids: CASSTGQDLLDGYTF. CDR3 nucleotide sequence: TGTGCCAGCAGCACTGGACAGGATCTCTTAGATGGCTACACCTTC.

The chain combines TRBV2 with TRBJ1-5, with 8 bases that match TRBD1. In germline, CDR1 is SNHLY, CDR2 FYNNEI. V lost 4 bases, J lost 0 bases, and 5 bases stayed unmatched. The CDR3 extends over 16 amino acids. DNA of the CDR3: TGTGCCAGCAGTGGGGACAGGCATATTAGCAATCAGCCCCAGCATTTT. Translated: CASSGDRHISNQPQHF.

The rearrangement joins TRBV25-1 to TRBJ2-6; no definite D call. From germline, CDR1 is MGHDK and CDR2 SYGVNS. Trimming pared 8 bases from V and 1 base from J, leaving 9 bases between. The CDR3 totals 14 residues. In DNA, the CDR3 is TGTGCCAGCGGAACAGAGTCTGGGGCCAACGTCCTGACTTTC. Its protein product is CASGTESGANVLTF.

The chain links TRBV21-1 to TRBJ1-5; TRBD1 reflects the table's D call only, with no check against the DNA. TRBV21-1 is listed as a pseudogene. The CDR3 is 18 residues long. CDR3 protein: CASSRESGTGLSNQPQHF. The CDR3 DNA follows: TGTGCCAGCAGCAGGGAATCCGGGACAGGGTTGAGCAATCAGCCCCAGCATTTT.

The genes are TRBV19 and TRBJ1-1; no clear D. Germline CDR1 is LNHDA and CDR2 is SQIVND (reference sequence). The CDR3 sequence is 15 residues long. V lost 3 bases and J 1 base, leaving 12 bases between the germline ends. CDR3 region: CASSIMLFGNTEAFF. In nucleotides, the CDR3 is TGTGCCAGTAGTATTATGCTGTTCGGGAACACTGAAGCTTTCTTT. The variable domain in full, completed from reference TRBV19 and TRBJ1-1, reads DGGITQSPKYLFRKEGQNVTLSCEQNLNHDAMYWYRQDPGQGLRLIYYSQIVNDFQKGDIAEGYSVSREKKESFPLTVTSAQKNPTAFYLCASSIMLFGNTEAFFGQGTRLTVV.